This T cell receptor (beta chain) was recovered during a study of tumor and adjacent non-tumor tissue in lung cancer. The library came from three nested PCR rounds adapted from ARM-PCR protocols. TCRdb processed the multiplex PCR reads anew with MiXCR; each CDR3 protein has one entry. The data show roughly 150,000 distinct CDR3 sequences, approximately 66% seen once. J was trimmed by 4 bases and V by 2 bases; bases with no gene match: 0. Germline V lookup: CDR1 ENHRY, CDR2 SYGVKD. The length of the CDR3 is 13 residues. No cell sorting was done before RNA was extracted from the tissue. The sequence derives from a man in his sixties with small cell lung cancer. The rearrangement uses TRBV10-3 and TRBJ1-1; 8 bases are a match to TRBD1. Sequencing was done on a sample of lung tumor tissue. The CDR3 region has the DNA TGTGCCATCAGTGAGCAGGGGGCCACTGAAGCTTTCTTT. Protein product: CAISEQGATEAFF.